The present T cell receptor beta chain was sequenced within a study of Ad26.COV2.S vaccination and SARS-CoV-2 variants. Study-level points and caveats: Vaccinees displayed broader spike-specific TCR repertoires than placebo recipients.

The sample's treatment: roughly 20 received Ad26.COV2.S at low or high dose, single or two shots; about 5 received placebo; per-sample allocation not given. Collection of samples fell on day 63 after the first vaccine or placebo injection. Recruitment in Boston yielded a donor of adult age, 18-55 years. The germline V gene has CDR1 WNHNN and CDR2 SYGVQD (reference sequence). The CDR3 covers 14 residues. Unmatched junction bases numbered 5, after V lost 4 bases and J lost 5 bases. Comment on this clone: What it binds is unknown.

The protocol was immunoSEQ multiplex PCR, while the TCRdb copy is restricted to in-frame clones and leaves out a portion. There are around 340,000 clones in the sample; less than 90% occur only once, and about 10% lies in the top ten. The sample was peripheral blood, taken in a trial of Ad26.COV2.S vaccine versus placebo. V is TRBV10-1 and J is TRBJ2-7; 10 bases match TRBD1. This receptor was identified in a person between 18 and 59 years old who received the Ad26.COV2.S COVID-19 vaccine or a placebo. The CDR3 protein is CASSAGTGENEQYF. DNA of the CDR3: TGCGCCAGCAGTGCCGGGACAGGGGAGAACGAGCAGTACTTC.